The 2 T cell receptor beta chains presented below share a single source sample, sequenced in a study of cytomegalovirus exposure and HLA in healthy donors (dated by TCRdb to the late 2010s). The library relied on the immunoSEQ multiplex PCR assay. For the multiplex PCR, a mixture combining 60 forward primers for TCR Vbeta segments and 13 reverse primers for TCR Jbeta segments was used. The table was pulled from immuneACCESS by TCRdb, which kept in-frame rearrangements only. Such tables lose some clones; where checked, under half of the loss comes from unresolved V genes, and the rest has no known cause. The sample includes approximately 100,000 clones, with around 79% observed a single time. The ten largest clonotypes hold approximately 2% of the sample. The sequencing input was PBMCs. The receptor set was obtained from a woman aged 40-49 years in good health and CMV-seronegative.

The rearrangement uses TRBV5-5 and TRBJ1-1; unclear D gene. The CDR3 spans 14 residues. Per the germline V gene, CDR1 is SGHKS and CDR2 is YYEKEE (reference sequence). V was cut by 5 bases and J by 3 bases, with 14 bases left in between. The DNA for the CDR3 is TGTGCCAGCAGTCCCTTGCGGGGTGACACTGAAGCTTTCTTT. It encodes CASSPLRGDTEAFF.

This clone was observed a few times. This sequence joins TRBV12-5 and TRBJ2-1; D possibly corresponds to TRBD2 (5 bases). This CDR3 has 17 amino acids. Trimming pared 4 bases from V and 0 bases from J, leaving 16 bases between. Germline V lookup: CDR1 LGHNT, CDR2 FRNRAP. CDR3 sequence: CASGSLTSAGSYNEQFF. The CDR3 bases are TGTGCTAGTGGTTCCCTCACCTCGGCGGGCTCCTACAATGAGCAGTTCTTC.